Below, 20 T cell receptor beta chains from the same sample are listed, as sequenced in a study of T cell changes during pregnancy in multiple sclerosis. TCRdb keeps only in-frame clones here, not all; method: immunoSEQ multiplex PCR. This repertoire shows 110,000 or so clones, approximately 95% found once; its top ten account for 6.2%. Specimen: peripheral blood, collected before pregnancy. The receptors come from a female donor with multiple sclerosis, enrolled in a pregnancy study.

The CDR3 is CAISERGTSGISTDTQYF. The CDR3 coding sequence is TGTGCCATCAGTGAGCGCGGGACTAGCGGGATTAGCACAGATACGCAGTATTTT. The V call is TRBV10-3, the J call TRBJ2-3; 13 positions match TRBD2. The CDR3 is 18 residues long. V was pared by 2 bases and J by 0 bases, with 5 bases of the junction left unmatched. CDR1 is ENHRY, CDR2 SYGVKD, per germline.

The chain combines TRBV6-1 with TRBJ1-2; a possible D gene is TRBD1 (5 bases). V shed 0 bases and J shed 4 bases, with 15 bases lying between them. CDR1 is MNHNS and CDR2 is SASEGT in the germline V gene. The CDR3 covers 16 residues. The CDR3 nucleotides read TGTGCCAGCAGTGAAGCCTATCCAGGGATGTCCTATGGCTACACCTTC. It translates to CASSEAYPGMSYGYTF.

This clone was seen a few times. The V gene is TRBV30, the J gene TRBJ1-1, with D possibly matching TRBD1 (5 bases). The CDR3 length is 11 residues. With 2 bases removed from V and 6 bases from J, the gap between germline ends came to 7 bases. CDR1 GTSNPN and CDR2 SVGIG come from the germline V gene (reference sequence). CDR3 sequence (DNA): TGTGCCTGGAGTCCCAGGGCTGAAGCTTTCTTT. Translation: CAWSPRAEAFF.

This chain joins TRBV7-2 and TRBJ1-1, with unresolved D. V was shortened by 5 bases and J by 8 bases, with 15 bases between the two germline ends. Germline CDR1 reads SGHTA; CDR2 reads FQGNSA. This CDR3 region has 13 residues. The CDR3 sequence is CASSRDSQGEAFF. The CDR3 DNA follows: TGTGCCAGCAGCCGTGACTCACAAGGAGAAGCTTTCTTT.

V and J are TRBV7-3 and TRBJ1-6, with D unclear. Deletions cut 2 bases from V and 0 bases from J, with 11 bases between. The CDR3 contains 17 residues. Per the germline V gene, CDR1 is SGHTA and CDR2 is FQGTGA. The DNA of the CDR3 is TGTGCCAGCAGCTTAGTATCAGCTAGCTCCTATAATTCACCCCTCCACTTT. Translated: CASSLVSASSYNSPLHF.

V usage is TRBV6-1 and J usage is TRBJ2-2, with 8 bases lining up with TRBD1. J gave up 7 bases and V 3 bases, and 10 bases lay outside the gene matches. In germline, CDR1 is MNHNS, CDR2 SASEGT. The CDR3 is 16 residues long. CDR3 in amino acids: CASSEGTGGVVGELFF. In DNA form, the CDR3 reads TGTGCCAGCAGTGAGGGGACAGGCGGAGTGGTCGGGGAGCTGTTTTTT.

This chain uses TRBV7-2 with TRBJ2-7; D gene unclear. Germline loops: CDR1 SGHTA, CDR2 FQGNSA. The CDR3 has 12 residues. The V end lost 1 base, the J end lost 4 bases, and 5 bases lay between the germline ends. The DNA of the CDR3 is TGTGCCAGCAGCTTAGGAGTATACGAGCAGTACTTC. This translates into CASSLGVYEQYF. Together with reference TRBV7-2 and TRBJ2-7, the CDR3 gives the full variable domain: GAGVSQSPSNKVTEKGKDVELRCDPISGHTALYWYRQSLGQGLEFLIYFQGNSAPDKSGLPSDRFSAERTGGSVSTLTIQRTQQEDSAVYLCASSLGVYEQYFGPGTRLTVT.

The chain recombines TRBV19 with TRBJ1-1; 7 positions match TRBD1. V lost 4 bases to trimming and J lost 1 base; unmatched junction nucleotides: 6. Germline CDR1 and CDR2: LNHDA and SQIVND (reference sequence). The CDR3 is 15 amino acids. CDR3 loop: CASSTLTGRNTEAFF. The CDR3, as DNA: TGTGCCAGTAGTACATTGACAGGGAGGAACACTGAAGCTTTCTTT.

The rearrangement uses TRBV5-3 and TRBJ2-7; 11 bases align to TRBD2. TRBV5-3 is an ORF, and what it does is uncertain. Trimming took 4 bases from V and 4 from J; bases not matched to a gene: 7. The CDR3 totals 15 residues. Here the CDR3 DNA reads TGTGCCAGAAGCCCACCTAGCGGGGGGAAGTACGAGCAGTACTTC. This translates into CARSPPSGGKYEQYF.

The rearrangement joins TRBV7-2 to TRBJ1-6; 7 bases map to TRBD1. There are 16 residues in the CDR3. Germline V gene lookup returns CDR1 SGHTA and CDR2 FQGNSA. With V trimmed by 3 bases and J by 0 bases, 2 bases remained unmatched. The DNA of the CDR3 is TGTGCCAGCAGCTTGGACAGGAGCTCCTATAATTCACCCCTCCACTTT. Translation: CASSLDRSSYNSPLHF. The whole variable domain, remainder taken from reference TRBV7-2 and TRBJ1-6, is GAGVSQSPSNKVTEKGKDVELRCDPISGHTALYWYRQSLGQGLEFLIYFQGNSAPDKSGLPSDRFSAERTGGSVSTLTIQRTQQEDSAVYLCASSLDRSSYNSPLHFGNGTRLTVT.

Here the CDR3 DNA reads TGCGCCAGCAGCTTGAAGGGGGTTAATGAAAAACTGTTTTTT. Translated: CASSLKGVNEKLFF. The chain combines TRBV5-1 with TRBJ1-4, with a possible D match to TRBD1 (6 bases). This CDR3 has 14 amino acids. The V gene's germline CDR1 is SGHRS and CDR2 YFSETQ. V lost 1 base and J 4 bases, leaving 8 bases between the germline ends.

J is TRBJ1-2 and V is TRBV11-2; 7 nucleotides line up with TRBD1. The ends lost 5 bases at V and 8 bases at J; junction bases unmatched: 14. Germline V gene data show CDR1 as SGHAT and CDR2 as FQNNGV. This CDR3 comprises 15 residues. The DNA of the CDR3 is TGTGCCAGCAGCCGAGCTGACAGGGTAGCAGAGGGCTACACCTTC. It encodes CASSRADRVAEGYTF.

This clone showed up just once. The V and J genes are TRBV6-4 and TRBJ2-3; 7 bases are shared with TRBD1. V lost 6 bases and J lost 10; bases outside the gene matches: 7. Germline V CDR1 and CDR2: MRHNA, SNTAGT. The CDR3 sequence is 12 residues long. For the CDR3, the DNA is TGTGCCAGCAGCGCTGACAGGGTGGCGCAGTATTTT. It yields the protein CASSADRVAQYF.

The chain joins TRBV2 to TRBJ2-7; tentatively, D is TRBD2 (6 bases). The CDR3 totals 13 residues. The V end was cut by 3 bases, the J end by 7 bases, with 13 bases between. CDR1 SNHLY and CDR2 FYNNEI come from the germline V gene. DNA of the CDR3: TGTGCCAGCAGTGATTGGGCAGGGAGGGAGCAGTACTTC. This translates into CASSDWAGREQYF.

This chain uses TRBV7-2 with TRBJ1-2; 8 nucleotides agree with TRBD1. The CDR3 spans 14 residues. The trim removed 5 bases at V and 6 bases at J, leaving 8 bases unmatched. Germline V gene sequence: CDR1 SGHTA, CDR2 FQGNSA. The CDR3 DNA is TGTGCCAGCAGCCCCGCAGGGGGCTTTCATGGCTACACCTTC. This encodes CASSPAGGFHGYTF.

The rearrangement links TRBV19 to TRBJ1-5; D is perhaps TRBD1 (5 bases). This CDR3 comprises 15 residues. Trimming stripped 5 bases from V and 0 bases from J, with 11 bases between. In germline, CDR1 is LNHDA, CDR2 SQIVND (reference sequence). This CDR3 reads CASSLQGLSNQPQHF. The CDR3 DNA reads TGTGCCAGTAGTCTCCAGGGACTTAGCAATCAGCCCCAGCATTTT.

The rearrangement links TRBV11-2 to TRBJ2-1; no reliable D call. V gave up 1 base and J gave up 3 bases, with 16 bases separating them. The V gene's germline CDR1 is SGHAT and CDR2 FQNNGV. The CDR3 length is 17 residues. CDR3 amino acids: CASSLAPSTNVYNEQFF. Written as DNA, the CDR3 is TGTGCCAGCAGCTTAGCTCCTTCGACAAACGTCTACAATGAGCAGTTCTTC.

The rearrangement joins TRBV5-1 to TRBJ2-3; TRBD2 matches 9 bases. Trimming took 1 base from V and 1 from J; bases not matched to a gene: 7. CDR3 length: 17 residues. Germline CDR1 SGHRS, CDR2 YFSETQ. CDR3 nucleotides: TGCGCCAGCAGCTTGTCCCCCCCTAGCGGGGGCACAGATACGCAGTATTTT. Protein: CASSLSPPSGGTDTQYF.

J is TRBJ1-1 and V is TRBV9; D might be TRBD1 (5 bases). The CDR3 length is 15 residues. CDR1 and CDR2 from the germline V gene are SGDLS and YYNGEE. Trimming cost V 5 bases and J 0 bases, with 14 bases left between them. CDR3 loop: CASSMGGTVNTEAFF. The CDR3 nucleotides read TGTGCCAGCAGTATGGGGGGGACGGTGAACACTGAAGCTTTCTTT.

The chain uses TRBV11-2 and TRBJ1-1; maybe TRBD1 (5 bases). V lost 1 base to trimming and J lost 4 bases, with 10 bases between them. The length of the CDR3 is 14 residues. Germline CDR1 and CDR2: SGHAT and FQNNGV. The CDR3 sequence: CASSLAGLGTEAFF. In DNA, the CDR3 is TGTGCCAGCAGCTTAGCAGGGTTGGGCACTGAAGCTTTCTTT.